A single sample is the source of the 26 T cell receptor beta chains below, sequenced in a study of blood T cell repertoires in COVID-19. The table came from immunoSEQ multiplex PCR; TCRdb's copy has only in-frame clones and leaves some out. The sample consists of about 260,000 clones, nearly 90% of them appearing once. The sequenced sample was peripheral blood. Source of these receptors: a human donor in a cohort sampled during active COVID-19.

The chain links TRBV7-9 to TRBJ2-1, with TRBD2 as a possible D gene (6 bases). Trimming shortened V by 3 bases and J by 1 base, and 16 bases separated the two germline ends. Looked up from germline, CDR1 is SEHNR and CDR2 is FQNEAQ (reference sequence). The CDR3 has 17 residues. Here the CDR3 reads CASSFGLGTSSYNEQFF. In DNA, the CDR3 is TGTGCCAGCAGCTTCGGGCTCGGGACTTCTTCCTACAATGAGCAGTTCTTC.

This clone has only a few counts. One end of the junction fails to match germline, which may point to a read error. The chain uses TRBV6-4 and TRBJ1-5, with 8 bases identical to TRBD1. The V gene's germline CDR1 is MRHNA and CDR2 SNTAGT. CDR3 length: 12 residues. The CDR3 nucleotides are TGTGCCAGACAGGGGGGGAATCGGCCCCAGCATTTT. Amino acids: CARQGGNRPQHF.

The chain employs TRBV6-2 or TRBV6-3 and TRBJ2-7, with a possible D match to TRBD2 (7 bases). CDR3 length: 16 residues. With 5 bases removed from V and 3 bases from J, the gap between germline ends came to 20 bases. The germline V gene encodes CDR1 MNHEY and CDR2 SVGEGT. The CDR3 is CASSPIRGALNYEQYF. Written as DNA, the CDR3 is TGTGCCAGCAGTCCAATACGGGGGGCACTCAACTACGAGCAGTACTTC.

The chain links TRBV7-2 to TRBJ2-1; 11 bases are shared with TRBD2. Germline V lookup: CDR1 SGHTA, CDR2 FQGNSA. Losses at the gene ends were 1 base for V and 6 bases for J; bases not matched to a gene: 2. The CDR3 runs 15 residues. The CDR3 reads CASSLVAGGRNEQFF. In DNA, the CDR3 is TGTGCCAGCAGCTTAGTAGCGGGAGGGCGCAATGAGCAGTTCTTC. Variable domain in full (rest from reference TRBV7-2 and TRBJ2-1): GAGVSQSPSNKVTEKGKDVELRCDPISGHTALYWYRQSLGQGLEFLIYFQGNSAPDKSGLPSDRFSAERTGGSVSTLTIQRTQQEDSAVYLCASSLVAGGRNEQFFGPGTRLTVL.

On this clone: One end of the junction fails to match germline, which may point to a read error. CDR3 coding DNA: TGTGCTAGCAGCTTAGGAAGGTGGGGGACTCAAGGGAATGAGCAGTTCTTC. The encoded protein is CASSLGRWGTQGNEQFF. V gene TRBV7-7 combines with J gene TRBJ2-1, with a weak D call TRBD2 (6 bases). Germline values: CDR1 SSHAT, CDR2 FNYEAQ (reference sequence). There are 17 residues in the CDR3.

The chain has TRBV4-3 and TRBJ1-1; a possible D gene is TRBD1 (6 bases). This CDR3 contains 17 residues. The V gene's germline CDR1 is LGHNA and CDR2 YSLEER. V lost 0 bases to trimming and J lost 6 bases, with 20 bases between them. CDR3 nucleotide sequence: TGCGCCAGCAGCCAAGAAATGGGGGCCCGCCGAGGGCCTGAAGCTTTCTTT. Its translation: CASSQEMGARRGPEAFF.

This chain uses TRBV28 with TRBJ1-2, with D tentatively TRBD1 (5 bases). V was clipped by 1 base and J by 7 bases, with 19 bases between them. Germline V gene data show CDR1 as MDHEN and CDR2 as SYDVKM. There are 16 residues in the CDR3. The DNA for the CDR3 is TGTGCCAGCAGTTTATTGGGCAGGGCCCCTCGAGGTGGCTACACCTTC. It is translated as CASSLLGRAPRGGYTF.

The V call is TRBV6-2 or TRBV6-3, the J call TRBJ2-5, with 10 bases lining up with TRBD1. V lost 6 bases and J lost 5; bases outside the gene matches: 3. This CDR3 has 13 amino acids. The V gene's germline CDR1 is MNHEY and CDR2 SVGEGT. The CDR3 region has the DNA TGTGCCAGCAGCGACAGGGGGCTGGAGACCCAGTACTTC. Translating it yields CASSDRGLETQYF.

This chain connects TRBV7-9 to TRBJ2-7; TRBD1 might be the D (5 bases). Germline-derived CDR1 and CDR2 are SEHNR and FQNEAQ (reference sequence). The CDR3 runs 14 residues. V lost 1 base and J lost 0, with 7 bases in between. CDR3 nucleotide sequence: TGTGCCAGCAGCTTAGGACAGACCTCCTACGAGCAGTACTTC. Translation: CASSLGQTSYEQYF.

The chain uses TRBV4-3 and TRBJ2-3; 11 positions agree with TRBD2. V was pared by 4 bases and J by 3 bases, with 3 bases of the junction left unmatched. From germline, CDR1 is LGHNA and CDR2 YSLEER. This CDR3 has 15 amino acids. The CDR3 region is CASSPGLADTDTQYF. The DNA of the CDR3 is TGCGCCAGCAGCCCGGGACTAGCGGATACAGATACGCAGTATTTT.

The chain couples TRBV6-5 to TRBJ1-4, with D maybe TRBD1 (6 bases). The germline V and J ends were trimmed by 0 bases and 8 bases, with 13 bases remaining between them. In germline, CDR1 is MNHEY, CDR2 SVGAGI. The CDR3 covers 15 residues. The CDR3 is CASSYSGGAEEKLFF. In DNA, the CDR3 is TGTGCCAGCAGTTACTCTGGGGGGGCAGAAGAAAAACTGTTTTTT.

This clone was detected only a few times. The CDR3 region has the DNA TGTGCCAGCAGCTTCGGACAGGGCTCAGCTTTCTTT. Protein product: CASSFGQGSAFF. The V gene is TRBV5-6, the J gene TRBJ1-1; 8 nucleotides match TRBD1. The V gene's germline CDR1 is SGHDT and CDR2 YYEEEE. J was trimmed by 10 bases and V by 2 bases; bases with no gene match: 4. CDR3 size: 12 residues.

V is TRBV7-2 and J is TRBJ2-7; weak D call: TRBD2 (5 bases). V lost 5 bases and J lost 9, with 23 bases in between. The CDR3 length is 15 residues. Germline CDR1 SGHTA, CDR2 FQGNSA. The DNA for the CDR3 is TGTGCCAGCAGCCTCACTAGGACCTCTGGTCGGTGGCAGTACTTC. Its translation is CASSLTRTSGRWQYF.

This chain joins TRBV19 and TRBJ1-5; 8 bases agree with TRBD1. This CDR3 has 13 residues. The trim removed 5 bases at V and 8 bases at J, leaving 5 bases unmatched. Germline V gene lookup returns CDR1 LNHDA and CDR2 SQIVND (reference sequence). The CDR3 DNA reads as TGTGCCAGTAGTGATACAGGGGGTAAGCCCCAGCATTTT. Its translation is CASSDTGGKPQHF.

The chain is built from TRBV4-1 and TRBJ1-3; TRBD1 agrees at 9 bases. This CDR3 comprises 17 residues. Trimming at V came to 4 bases and at J to 3 bases, leaving 10 bases not matched to a gene. Germline CDR1 is MGHRA and CDR2 is YSYEKL. Here the CDR3 DNA reads TGCGCCAGCAGCCTTTCTGGACAGGGGTTTGGTGGAAACACCATATATTTT. It is translated as CASSLSGQGFGGNTIYF.

The chain combines TRBV7-8 with TRBJ2-7, with TRBD2 matching 11 bases. The trim removed 2 bases at V and 4 bases at J, leaving 25 bases unmatched. The CDR3 is 22 residues long. Germline CDR1 is SGHVS and CDR2 is FQNEAQ. The CDR3 bases are TGTGCCAGCAGCTTAAGGTTACTTAGGGGACTAGCGGACCGGGAGATGTTATACGAGCAGTACTTC. Its translation: CASSLRLLRGLADREMLYEQYF.

This clone turned up a few times. The chain carries TRBV5-1 and TRBJ2-2, with D possibly being TRBD2 (6 bases). V gave up 4 bases and J gave up 3 bases, with 13 bases separating them. The CDR3 extends over 15 amino acids. Germline loops: CDR1 SGHRS, CDR2 YFSETQ. The CDR3 sequence is CASSPLGDYTGELFF. The DNA of the CDR3 is TGCGCCAGCAGCCCTCTCGGGGACTACACCGGGGAGCTGTTTTTT.

The V call is TRBV19, the J call TRBJ1-6; 7 bases are a match to TRBD1. CDR3 length equals 15 residues. With V trimmed by 7 bases and J by 7 bases, 10 bases remained unmatched. Germline lookup yields CDR1 LNHDA and CDR2 SQIVND (reference sequence). CDR3 sequence (DNA): TGTGCCAGTACTGCCGACAGGGAGTTCAATTCACCCCTCCACTTT. Amino acids: CASTADREFNSPLHF.

The rearrangement uses TRBV19 and TRBJ2-7, with unresolved D. The CDR3 is 13 amino acids. Germline V gene data show CDR1 as LNHDA and CDR2 as SQIVND (reference sequence). Trimming removed 3 bases from V and 2 bases from J, with 8 bases in between. The CDR3 protein is CASSMANTYEQYF. The CDR3 coding sequence is TGTGCCAGTAGTATGGCCAACACCTACGAGCAGTACTTC.

This chain joins TRBV5-4 and TRBJ1-3; possibly TRBD1 for D (5 bases). In germline, CDR1 is SGHNT, CDR2 YYREEE (reference sequence). Trimming pared 0 bases from V and 4 bases from J, leaving 11 bases between. The length of the CDR3 is 15 residues. The CDR3 spells CASSLVGGGGNTIYF. CDR3 bases: TGTGCCAGCAGCTTGGTCGGGGGAGGCGGAAACACCATATATTTT.

The chain recombines TRBV11-1 with TRBJ2-1; 7 nucleotides line up with TRBD2. In germline, CDR1 is SGHAT, CDR2 FQDESV (reference sequence). With V trimmed by 3 bases and J by 8 bases, 7 bases remained unmatched. This CDR3 contains 14 residues. CDR3 DNA: TGTGCCAGCAGCTTGGGGAGGGCCATCGATGAGCAGTTCTTC. Its protein is CASSLGRAIDEQFF.

The CDR3 here is CASSFPGQTRVNYGYTF. In DNA, the CDR3 is TGTGCCAGCAGCTTCCCCGGACAGACACGGGTTAACTATGGCTACACCTTC. The chain employs TRBV7-8 and TRBJ1-2, with D possibly being TRBD1 (6 bases). Germline CDR1 and CDR2: SGHVS and FQNEAQ. Trimming took 3 bases from V and 1 from J, leaving 18 bases between them. The CDR3 covers 17 residues. Full variable domain (outside the CDR3, taken from reference TRBV7-8 and TRBJ1-2): GAGVSQSPRYKVAKRGQDVALRCDPISGHVSLFWYQQALGQGPEFLTYFQNEAQLDKSGLPSDRFFAERPEGSVSTLKIQRTQQEDSAVYLCASSFPGQTRVNYGYTFGSGTRLTVV.

The chain uses TRBV18 and TRBJ2-7, with 9 bases lining up with TRBD1. From germline, CDR1 is KGHSH and CDR2 LQKENI. The V gene end was trimmed by 3 bases and the J gene end by 5 bases; junction bases not matched to a gene: 5. This CDR3 is built from 14 residues. The CDR3 is CASSPRDRVDEQYF. The CDR3 region has the DNA TGTGCCAGCTCACCCCGGGACAGGGTGGACGAGCAGTACTTC.

The chain combines TRBV7-9 with TRBJ1-2; D might be TRBD1 (6 bases). CDR1 SEHNR and CDR2 FQNEAQ come from the germline V gene (reference sequence). The CDR3 spans 12 residues. The V end lost 1 base, the J end lost 7 bases, and 7 bases lay between the germline ends. The CDR3, as DNA: TGTGCCAGCAGCTTAGTGGGGGCTGGCTACACCTTC. It encodes CASSLVGAGYTF.

The chain recombines TRBV6-6 with TRBJ1-4; 8 bases align to TRBD1. With V trimmed by 5 bases and J by 8 bases, 4 bases remained unmatched. This CDR3 has 13 residues. Germline V gene lookup returns CDR1 MNHNY and CDR2 SVGAGI (reference sequence). The CDR3 bases are TGTGCCAGCAGTAGGACAGGGTACGAAAAACTGTTTTTT. The encoded protein is CASSRTGYEKLFF.

The chain links TRBV6-5 to TRBJ1-1, with unresolved D. The CDR3 runs to 13 residues. Germline V gene data show CDR1 as MNHEY and CDR2 as SVGAGI. V was trimmed by 6 bases and J by 3 bases, leaving 11 bases between them. The CDR3 DNA follows: TGTGCCAGCAGCTGGTACAGACACACTGAAGCTTTCTTT. Translated: CASSWYRHTEAFF.